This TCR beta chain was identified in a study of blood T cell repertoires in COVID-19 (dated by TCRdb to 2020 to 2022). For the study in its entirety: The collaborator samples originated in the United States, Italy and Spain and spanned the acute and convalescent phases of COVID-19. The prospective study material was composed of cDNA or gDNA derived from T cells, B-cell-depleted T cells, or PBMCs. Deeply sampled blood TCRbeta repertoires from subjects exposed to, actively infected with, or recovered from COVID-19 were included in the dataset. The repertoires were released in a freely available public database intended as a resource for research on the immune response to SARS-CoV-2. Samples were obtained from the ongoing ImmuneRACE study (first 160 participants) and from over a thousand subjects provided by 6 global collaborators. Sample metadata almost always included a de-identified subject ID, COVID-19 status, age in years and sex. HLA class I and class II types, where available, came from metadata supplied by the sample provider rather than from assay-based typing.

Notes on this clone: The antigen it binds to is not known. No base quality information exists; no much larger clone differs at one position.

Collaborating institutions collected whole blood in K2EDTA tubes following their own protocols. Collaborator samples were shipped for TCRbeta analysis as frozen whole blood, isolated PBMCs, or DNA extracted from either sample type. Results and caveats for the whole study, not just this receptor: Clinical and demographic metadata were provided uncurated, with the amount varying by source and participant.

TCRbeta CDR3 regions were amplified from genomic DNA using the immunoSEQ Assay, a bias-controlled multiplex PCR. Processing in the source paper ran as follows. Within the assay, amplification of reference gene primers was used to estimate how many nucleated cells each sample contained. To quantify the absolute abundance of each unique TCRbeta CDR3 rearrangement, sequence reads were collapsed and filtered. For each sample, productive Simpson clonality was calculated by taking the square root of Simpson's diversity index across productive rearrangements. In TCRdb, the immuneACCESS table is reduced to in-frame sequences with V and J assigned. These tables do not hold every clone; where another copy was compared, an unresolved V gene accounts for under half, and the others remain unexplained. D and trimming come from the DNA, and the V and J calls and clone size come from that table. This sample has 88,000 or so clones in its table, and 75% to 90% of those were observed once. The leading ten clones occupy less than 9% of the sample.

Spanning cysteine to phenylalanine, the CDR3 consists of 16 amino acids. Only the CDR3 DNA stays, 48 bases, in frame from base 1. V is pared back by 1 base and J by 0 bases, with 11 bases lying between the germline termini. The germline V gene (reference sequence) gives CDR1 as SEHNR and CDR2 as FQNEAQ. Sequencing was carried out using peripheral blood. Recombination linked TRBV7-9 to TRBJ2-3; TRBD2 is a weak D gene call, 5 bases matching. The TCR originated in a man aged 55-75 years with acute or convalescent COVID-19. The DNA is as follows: TGTGCCAGCAGCTTAGGACGGAGCGGAAGCACAGATACGCAGTATTTT. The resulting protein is CASSLGRSGSTDTQYF.